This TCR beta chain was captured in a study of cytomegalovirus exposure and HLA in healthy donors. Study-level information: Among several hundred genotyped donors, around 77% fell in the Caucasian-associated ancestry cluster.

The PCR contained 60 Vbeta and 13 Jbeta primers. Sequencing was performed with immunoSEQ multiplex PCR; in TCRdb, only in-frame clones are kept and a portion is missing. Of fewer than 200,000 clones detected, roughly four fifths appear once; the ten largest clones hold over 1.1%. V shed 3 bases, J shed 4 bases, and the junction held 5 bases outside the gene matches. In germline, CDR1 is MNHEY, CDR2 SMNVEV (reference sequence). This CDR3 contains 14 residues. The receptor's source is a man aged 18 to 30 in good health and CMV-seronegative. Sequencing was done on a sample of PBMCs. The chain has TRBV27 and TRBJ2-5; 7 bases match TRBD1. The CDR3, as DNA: TGTGCCAGCAGTTTCAGACAGGGTAGAGAGACCCAGTACTTC. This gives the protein CASSFRQGRETQYF.